A single sample gave rise to the 29 T cell receptor beta chains below, sequenced in a study of chemoradiotherapy in HPV16-positive cancers. The table came from immunoSEQ multiplex PCR; TCRdb's copy has only in-frame clones and leaves some out. The data show over 35,000 clones, with under 80% seen just once and under 5.5% held by the top ten. This material consisted of blood, taken from a patient who underwent chemoradiotherapy. All receptors derive from a human donor with HPV-associated anogenital cancer.

The chain carries TRBV12-5 and TRBJ2-7; 9 nucleotides agree with TRBD1. The V segment lost 4 bases and the J segment 3 bases; nucleotides outside the gene matches: 7. Germline V gene data show CDR1 as LGHNT and CDR2 as FRNRAP. CDR3 length: 15 amino acids. CDR3 bases: TGTGCTAGTGGTTATGGGGGACAGGGATACTACGAGCAGTACTTC. This sequence encodes CASGYGGQGYYEQYF.

The V and J genes are TRBV14 and TRBJ2-5, with D tentatively TRBD2 (6 bases). The CDR3 has 12 residues. Germline CDR1 is SGHDN and CDR2 is FVKESK. Trimming took off 3 bases at V and 6 bases at J, with 8 bases between the two ends. The CDR3: CASSQAGQTQYF. In nucleotides, the CDR3 is TGTGCCAGCAGCCAGGCGGGGCAGACCCAGTACTTC.

The V call is TRBV2, the J call TRBJ2-7; D is possibly TRBD1 (5 bases). The CDR3 covers 14 residues. With 6 bases removed from V and 0 bases from J, the gap between germline ends came to 12 bases. Germline assignment: CDR1 SNHLY and CDR2 FYNNEI. CDR3 in DNA: TGTGCCAGCAGGGGCCAGGGTCGCTCCTACGAGCAGTACTTC. Amino acid sequence: CASRGQGRSYEQYF. Using reference TRBV2 and TRBJ2-7 for the parts outside the CDR3, the full variable domain is EPEVTQTPSHQVTQMGQEVILRCVPISNHLYFYWYRQILGQKVEFLVSFYNNEISEKSEIFDDQFSVERPDGSNFTLKIRSTKLEDSAMYFCASRGQGRSYEQYFGPGTRLTVT.

The rearrangement uses TRBV2 and TRBJ1-2; 7 bases map to TRBD1. The CDR3 consists of 14 residues. V lost 6 bases, J lost 2 bases, and 6 bases stayed unmatched. Germline V lookup: CDR1 SNHLY, CDR2 FYNNEI. The CDR3 nucleotides read TGTGCCAGCAGGCCAGGGGGGGAGAACTATGGCTACACCTTC. Translated, it gives CASRPGGENYGYTF. The variable domain in full, completed from reference TRBV2 and TRBJ1-2, reads EPEVTQTPSHQVTQMGQEVILRCVPISNHLYFYWYRQILGQKVEFLVSFYNNEISEKSEIFDDQFSVERPDGSNFTLKIRSTKLEDSAMYFCASRPGGENYGYTFGSGTRLTVV.

The chain is built from TRBV9 and TRBJ1-2; 7 bases are shared with TRBD1. This CDR3 spans 23 amino acids. CDR1 SGDLS and CDR2 YYNGEE come from the germline V gene. The J segment lost 4 bases and the V segment lost 1 base, leaving 31 bases of the junction unmatched. CDR3 DNA sequence: TGTGCCAGCAGCGTATCCATGACAGGCGTCGGCGGGACAGAGGGTTTTGGTAGCTATGGCTACACCTTC. Protein: CASSVSMTGVGGTEGFGSYGYTF.

CDR3 loop: CASTEAYSNQPQHF. DNA of the CDR3: TGCGCCAGCACTGAAGCTTATAGCAATCAGCCCCAGCATTTT. The rearrangement uses TRBV4-1 and TRBJ1-5; unclear D gene. V lost 7 bases and J 0 bases, leaving 10 bases between the germline ends. This CDR3 contains 14 residues. The germline V gene has CDR1 MGHRA and CDR2 YSYEKL.

The CDR3 region has the DNA TGTGCCAGCAGCGTACCTCCCGCAGGCCCGAACACTGAAGCTTTCTTT. This codes for CASSVPPAGPNTEAFF. The chain recombines TRBV9 with TRBJ1-1; D gene ambiguous. Germline values: CDR1 SGDLS, CDR2 YYNGEE. The V end lost 1 base, the J end lost 1 base, and 14 bases lay between the germline ends. This CDR3 contains 16 residues.

V usage is TRBV19 and J usage is TRBJ2-5, with a possible D match to TRBD2 (7 bases). The CDR3 runs 15 residues. V was pared by 6 bases and J by 2 bases, with 16 bases between. From germline, CDR1 is LNHDA and CDR2 SQIVND (reference sequence). As DNA, the CDR3 is TGTGCCAGTAGCGGGGGGCCCTATCGACAAGAGACCCAGTACTTC. Protein product: CASSGGPYRQETQYF.

This sequence joins TRBV6-6 and TRBJ2-7; the match to TRBD1 covers 7 bases. Trimming at V came to 4 bases and at J to 5 bases, leaving 2 bases not matched to a gene. Germline V lookup: CDR1 MNHNY, CDR2 SVGAGI (reference sequence). This CDR3 contains 12 residues. DNA of the CDR3: TGTGCCAGCAGTTTCACAGGGGACGAGCAGTACTTC. This sequence encodes CASSFTGDEQYF.

DNA of the CDR3: TGCGCCAGCAGCTTGGGACAGTTGGGGGTCAATCAGCCCCAGCATTTT. Amino acids: CASSLGQLGVNQPQHF. The chain has TRBV5-1 and TRBJ1-5; maybe TRBD1 (5 bases). The CDR3 is 16 residues long. Germline assignment: CDR1 SGHRS and CDR2 YFSETQ. Between the trimmed V and J ends, which lost 0 bases and 3 bases, there was a span of 13 bases.

The V call is TRBV15, the J call TRBJ2-5; TRBD2 agrees at 11 bases. The CDR3 spans 15 residues. Per germline, CDR1 LNHNV and CDR2 YYDKDF (reference sequence). With 5 bases clipped from V and 2 bases from J, the junction kept 4 bases outside the gene matches. In DNA form, the CDR3 reads TGTGCCACCAGCCTTAGCGGGGGGGGGCAAGAGACCCAGTACTTC. Translated, it gives CATSLSGGGQETQYF.

V and J are TRBV5-1 and TRBJ2-2; the match to TRBD2 covers 7 bases. With 4 bases clipped from V and 3 bases from J, the junction kept 3 bases outside the gene matches. The CDR3 is 14 amino acids. Germline V lookup: CDR1 SGHRS, CDR2 YFSETQ. In DNA form, the CDR3 reads TGCGCCAGCAGCCTCGCGGGGGACACCGGGGAGCTGTTTTTT. This encodes CASSLAGDTGELFF.

The J gene is TRBJ2-7, the V gene TRBV5-4; 9 bases map to TRBD2. Germline values: CDR1 SGHNT, CDR2 YYREEE (reference sequence). The CDR3 is 13 amino acids. J gave up 7 bases and V 1 base, and 3 bases lay outside the gene matches. CDR3: CASSLRAGGEQYF. The CDR3 bases are TGTGCCAGCAGCTTGCGGGCGGGGGGGGAGCAGTACTTC.

The rearrangement links TRBV10-2 to TRBJ1-5; maybe TRBD1 (5 bases). Germline loops: CDR1 WSHSY, CDR2 SAAADI. This CDR3 region has 13 residues. Trimming left V 7 bases short and J 5 bases short, with 12 bases between. CDR3 nucleotide sequence: TGCGCCAGCACAGGGTCGAAAGATCAGCCCCAGCATTTT. It yields the protein CASTGSKDQPQHF.

The chain couples TRBV7-6 to TRBJ1-1; D unclear. Trimming left V 1 base short and J 1 base short, with 10 bases between. The CDR3 runs to 15 residues. Germline lookup yields CDR1 SGHVS and CDR2 FNYEAQ. The chain's CDR3 is CASSLGSRGNTEAFF. CDR3 nucleotides: TGTGCCAGCAGCTTAGGTAGCCGGGGGAACACTGAAGCTTTCTTT.

The chain joins TRBV7-2 to TRBJ2-1; the D gene could be TRBD1 or TRBD2 (6 bases each). The V end lost 1 base, the J end lost 4 bases, and 11 bases lay between the germline ends. This CDR3 is built from 15 residues. Germline assignment: CDR1 SGHTA and CDR2 FQGNSA. The CDR3 reads CASSLEGGPYNEQFF. The CDR3 DNA reads as TGTGCCAGCAGCTTAGAAGGGGGGCCTTACAATGAGCAGTTCTTC.

The chain has TRBV7-2 and TRBJ1-2, with D possibly matching TRBD1 (5 bases). The CDR3 loop spans 13 amino acids. With 6 bases removed from V and 4 bases from J, the gap between germline ends came to 12 bases. In germline, CDR1 is SGHTA, CDR2 FQGNSA. The CDR3 coding sequence is TGTGCCAGCAGTCTCAGGGCTGCCTATGGCTACACCTTC. This gives the protein CASSLRAAYGYTF.

This chain joins TRBV11-2 and TRBJ1-1; D call uncertain. The germline V gene encodes CDR1 SGHAT and CDR2 FQNNGV. The CDR3 is 15 residues long. V lost 6 bases, J lost 0 bases, and 14 bases lay in between. CDR3 sequence: CASSVQLSMNTEAFF. The CDR3 DNA reads as TGTGCCAGCAGTGTACAGTTAAGTATGAACACTGAAGCTTTCTTT.

The chain joins TRBV7-2 to TRBJ1-4, with a tentative D call TRBD1 (6 bases). Per germline, CDR1 SGHTA and CDR2 FQGNSA. The CDR3 consists of 15 residues. V was trimmed by 1 base and J by 6 bases, leaving 12 bases between them. CDR3 nucleotide sequence: TGTGCCAGCAGCTTAGGGCAGGGGTGGGATGAAAAACTGTTTTTT. It codes for CASSLGQGWDEKLFF.

The chain combines TRBV30 with TRBJ2-5; D may be TRBD1 (5 bases). Germline values: CDR1 GTSNPN, CDR2 SVGIG (reference sequence). Trimming cost V 1 base and J 7 bases, with 10 bases left between them. The CDR3 has 12 residues. The CDR3 loop is CAWSERGRTQYF. As DNA, the CDR3 is TGTGCCTGGAGTGAAAGGGGCAGGACCCAGTACTTC.

This clone was seen a few times. The chain recombines TRBV6-1 with TRBJ1-2, with a weak D call TRBD1 (5 bases). The V and J ends lost 0 bases and 7 bases respectively, with 15 bases between them. Per the germline V gene, CDR1 is MNHNS and CDR2 is SASEGT. This CDR3 contains 15 residues. CDR3 amino acids: CASSEARRVGSGYTF. The CDR3 bases are TGTGCCAGCAGTGAAGCGCGCAGGGTTGGTTCTGGCTACACCTTC.

The V and J genes are TRBV15 and TRBJ1-5; D unclear. The V gene's germline CDR1 is LNHNV and CDR2 YYDKDF (reference sequence). This CDR3 has 15 residues. V lost 0 bases to trimming and J lost 7 bases, with 13 bases between them. Here the CDR3 DNA reads TGTGCCACCAGCAGAGAAGTCAGACTGGGCCAGCCCCAGCATTTT. This encodes CATSREVRLGQPQHF.

The genes are TRBV19 and TRBJ2-4; no reliable D call. CDR3 length: 14 residues. V was cut by 4 bases and J by 0 bases, with 7 bases left in between. Per the germline V gene, CDR1 is LNHDA and CDR2 is SQIVND (reference sequence). CDR3 in amino acids: CASSNSVAKNIQYF. DNA of the CDR3: TGTGCCAGTAGTAACAGCGTAGCCAAAAACATTCAGTACTTC.

The chain uses TRBV12-5 and TRBJ2-2; 8 bases are shared with TRBD1. CDR1 and CDR2 (germline): LGHNT, FRNRAP. This CDR3 contains 13 residues. V gave up 6 bases and J gave up 6 bases; unmatched junction bases: 3. The CDR3 DNA follows: TGTGCTAGTGGAGAACAGGGGGCCGGGGAGCTGTTTTTT. It encodes CASGEQGAGELFF. The variable domain in full, completed from reference TRBV12-5 and TRBJ2-2, reads DARVTQTPRHKVTEMGQEVTMRCQPILGHNTVFWYRQTMMQGLELLAYFRNRAPLDDSGMPKDRFSAEMPDATLATLKIQPSEPRDSAVYFCASGEQGAGELFFGEGSRLTVL.

The chain uses TRBV5-1 and TRBJ1-3; weak D call: TRBD1 (5 bases). Germline lookup yields CDR1 SGHRS and CDR2 YFSETQ. Trimming pared 3 bases from V and 3 bases from J, leaving 10 bases between. The CDR3 contains 14 residues. The CDR3 is CASSSSGDGNTIYF. In nucleotides, the CDR3 is TGCGCCAGCAGCTCGTCGGGGGATGGAAACACCATATATTTT.

This clone was counted a few times. The gene calls are TRBV5-4 and TRBJ1-3; TRBD1 is a possible D gene (6 bases). Germline lookup yields CDR1 SGHNT and CDR2 YYREEE (reference sequence). This CDR3 spans 14 amino acids. Trimming cost V 4 bases and J 0 bases, with 8 bases left between them. The CDR3 protein is CASSLTGSGNTIYF. DNA of the CDR3: TGTGCCAGCAGCCTGACAGGCTCTGGAAACACCATATATTTT.

V gene TRBV5-4 combines with J gene TRBJ1-1, with TRBD1 matching 9 bases. The CDR3 has 17 residues. The J segment lost 0 bases and the V segment lost 4 bases, leaving 10 bases of the junction unmatched. Looked up from germline, CDR1 is SGHNT and CDR2 is YYREEE (reference sequence). The DNA of the CDR3 is TGTGCCAGCAGCCCACAGGGGGCGTATGGGGTGAACACTGAAGCTTTCTTT. It yields the protein CASSPQGAYGVNTEAFF. The full variable domain, its missing parts supplied by reference TRBV5-4 and TRBJ1-1, is ETGVTQSPTHLIKTRGQQVTLRCSSQSGHNTVSWYQQALGQGPQFIFQYYREEENGRGNFPPRFSGLQFPNYSSELNVNALELDDSALYLCASSPQGAYGVNTEAFFGQGTRLTVV.

This clone was seen more than once but under ten times. The chain joins TRBV5-1 to TRBJ2-5; the match to TRBD2 covers 13 bases. The CDR3 is 15 residues long. CDR1 is SGHRS and CDR2 is YFSETQ in the germline V gene. V trimming: 7 bases; J trimming: 2 bases; junction bases outside the gene matches: 5. The CDR3 coding sequence is TGCGCCAGCGGGACTAGCGGGGATTATCAAGAGACCCAGTACTTC. Protein sequence: CASGTSGDYQETQYF.

The rearrangement uses TRBV7-9 and TRBJ2-1; maybe TRBD1 (6 bases). This CDR3 is built from 15 residues. Germline V lookup: CDR1 SEHNR, CDR2 FQNEAQ (reference sequence). The V gene lost 1 base and the J gene lost 0 bases, with 7 bases spanning the gap. CDR3 DNA: TGTGCCAGCAGCTTAGGAGGGGGCTCCTACAATGAGCAGTTCTTC. Encoded protein: CASSLGGGSYNEQFF.